This TCR beta chain was sequenced during a study of cytomegalovirus exposure and HLA in healthy donors. Study at large: In a previous analysis, 110 million or so unique TCR beta sequences were found from 170 million or so T cells. Points from the study as a whole: TCR beta chain V- and J-gene trimming was linked, in a later analysis, to a missense variant in DCLRE1C. Analysis performed later found approximately 17,000 TCR beta sequences associated with HLA alleles at 0.05 false discovery rate. The investigators catalogued 150 to 200 TCR beta chains as cytomegalovirus-associated.

There are 12 residues in the CDR3. Looked up from germline, CDR1 is MGHRA and CDR2 is YSYEKL. On this clone: Its antigen is still unknown. The germline gene is not matched at one end of the junction; a read error may be the cause.

In the PCR, 60 Vbeta and 13 Jbeta primers were used. Data came from immunoSEQ multiplex PCR; TCRdb stores just in-frame clones and leaves some out. The sample holds 65,000 to 70,000 clones, roughly four fifths seen once. The sequenced material came from PBMCs. This sequence was found in a man aged 50 or older in good health and CMV-seronegative. The chain combines TRBV4-1 with TRBJ2-3, with a possible D match to TRBD2 (6 bases). The CDR3 loop is CASSQGRGLSLF. In nucleotides, the CDR3 is TGCGCCAGCAGCCAGGGTCGAGGACTATCCCTTTTT.